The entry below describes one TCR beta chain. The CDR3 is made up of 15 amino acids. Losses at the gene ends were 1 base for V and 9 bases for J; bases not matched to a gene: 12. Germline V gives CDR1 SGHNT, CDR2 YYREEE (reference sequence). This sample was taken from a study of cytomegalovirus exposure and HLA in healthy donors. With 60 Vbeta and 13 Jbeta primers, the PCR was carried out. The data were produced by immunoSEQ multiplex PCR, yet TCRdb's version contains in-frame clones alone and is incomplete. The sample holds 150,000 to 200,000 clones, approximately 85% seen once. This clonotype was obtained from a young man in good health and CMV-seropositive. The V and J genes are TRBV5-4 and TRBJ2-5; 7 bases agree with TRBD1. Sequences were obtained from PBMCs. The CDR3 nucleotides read TGTGCCAGCAGCTTGCAGTGGAGAGGGGGCGAGCCCCAGTACTTC. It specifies CASSLQWRGGEPQYF.